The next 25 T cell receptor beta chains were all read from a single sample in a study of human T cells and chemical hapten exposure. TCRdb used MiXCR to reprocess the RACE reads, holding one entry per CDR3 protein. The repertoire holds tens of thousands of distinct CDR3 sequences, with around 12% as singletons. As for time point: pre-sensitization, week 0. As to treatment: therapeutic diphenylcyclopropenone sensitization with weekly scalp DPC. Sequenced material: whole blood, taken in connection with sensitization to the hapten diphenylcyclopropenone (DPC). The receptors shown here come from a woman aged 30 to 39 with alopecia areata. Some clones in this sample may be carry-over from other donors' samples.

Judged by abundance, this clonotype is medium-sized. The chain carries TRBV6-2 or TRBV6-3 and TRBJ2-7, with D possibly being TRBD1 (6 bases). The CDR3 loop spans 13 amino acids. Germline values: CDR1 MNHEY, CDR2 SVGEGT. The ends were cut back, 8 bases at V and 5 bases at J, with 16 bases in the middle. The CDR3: CASSRGETNEQYF. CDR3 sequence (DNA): TGTGCCAGCTCCAGGGGCGAGACCAACGAGCAGTACTTC.

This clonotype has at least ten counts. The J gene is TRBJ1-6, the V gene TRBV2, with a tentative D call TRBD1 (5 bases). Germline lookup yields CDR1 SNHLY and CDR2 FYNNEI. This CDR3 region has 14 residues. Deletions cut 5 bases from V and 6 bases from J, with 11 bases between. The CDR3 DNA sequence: TGTGCCAGCAGTCGACAGTCCGTTAATTCACCCCTCCACTTT. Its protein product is CASSRQSVNSPLHF.

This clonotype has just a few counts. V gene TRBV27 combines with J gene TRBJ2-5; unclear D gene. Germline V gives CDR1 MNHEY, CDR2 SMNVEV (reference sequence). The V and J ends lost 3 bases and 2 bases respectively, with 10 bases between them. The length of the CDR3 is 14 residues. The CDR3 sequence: CASSFTVRQETQYF. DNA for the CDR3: TGTGCCAGCAGTTTCACAGTCCGGCAAGAGACCCAGTACTTC.

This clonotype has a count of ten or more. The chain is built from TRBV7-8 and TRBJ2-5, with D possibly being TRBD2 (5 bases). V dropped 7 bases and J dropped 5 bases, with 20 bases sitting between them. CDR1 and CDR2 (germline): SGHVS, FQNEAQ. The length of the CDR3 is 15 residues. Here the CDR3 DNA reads TGTGCCAGCACCCAAATTGAGGGTCGAGACGAGACCCAGTACTTC. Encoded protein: CASTQIEGRDETQYF.

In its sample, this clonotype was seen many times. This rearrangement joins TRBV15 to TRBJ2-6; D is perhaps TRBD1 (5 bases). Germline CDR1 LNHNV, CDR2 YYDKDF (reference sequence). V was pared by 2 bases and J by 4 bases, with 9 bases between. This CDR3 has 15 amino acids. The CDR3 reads CATSRRRQGANVLTF. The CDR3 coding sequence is TGTGCCACCAGCAGACGACGACAGGGGGCCAACGTCCTGACTTTC.

The DNA of the CDR3 is TGTGCCACCAGGGACAGCGACTGGAACACTGAAGCTTTCTTT. Its translation is CATRDSDWNTEAFF. The chain recombines TRBV24-1 with TRBJ1-1; D possibly corresponds to TRBD1 (6 bases). Germline CDR1 is KGHDR and CDR2 is SFDVKD. The CDR3 sequence is 14 residues long. V was pared by 7 bases and J by 1 base, with 12 bases between.

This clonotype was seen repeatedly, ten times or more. Here the CDR3 DNA reads TGTGCCAGCAGTTATAAGGACACCGGGGAGCTGTTTTTT. It specifies CASSYKDTGELFF. V and J are TRBV6-2 or TRBV6-3 and TRBJ2-2; D is unclear. This CDR3 has 13 residues. V lost 3 bases to trimming and J lost 3 bases, with 5 bases between them. Per the germline V gene, CDR1 is MNHEY and CDR2 is SVGEGT.

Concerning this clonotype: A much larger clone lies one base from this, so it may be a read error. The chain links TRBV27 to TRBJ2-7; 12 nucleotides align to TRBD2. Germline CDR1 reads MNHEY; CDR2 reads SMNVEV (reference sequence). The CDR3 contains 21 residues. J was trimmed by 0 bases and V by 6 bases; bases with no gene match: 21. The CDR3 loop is CASRIRLPRLAGVPHSYEQYF. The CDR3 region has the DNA TGTGCCAGCAGGATTCGTCTGCCGAGACTAGCGGGAGTTCCTCACTCCTACGAGCAGTACTTC.

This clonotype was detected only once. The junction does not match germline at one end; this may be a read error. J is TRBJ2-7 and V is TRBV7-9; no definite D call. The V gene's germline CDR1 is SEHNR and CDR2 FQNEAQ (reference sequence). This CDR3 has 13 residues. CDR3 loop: CASSSSDPGERYF. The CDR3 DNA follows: TGTGCCAGCAGCTCATCTGATCCGGGCGAGCGGTACTTC.

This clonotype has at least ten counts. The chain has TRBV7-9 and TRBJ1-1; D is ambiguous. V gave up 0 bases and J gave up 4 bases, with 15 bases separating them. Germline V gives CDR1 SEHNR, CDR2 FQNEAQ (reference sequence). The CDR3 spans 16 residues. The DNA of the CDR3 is TGTGCCAGCAGCTTAGCGATAGTGTCGGGGAGCACTGAAGCTTTCTTT. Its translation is CASSLAIVSGSTEAFF.

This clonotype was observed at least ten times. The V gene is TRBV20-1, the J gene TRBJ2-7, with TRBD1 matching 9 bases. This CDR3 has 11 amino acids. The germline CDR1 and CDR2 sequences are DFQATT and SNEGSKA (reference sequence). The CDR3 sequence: CGQGTQYEQYF. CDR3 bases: TGCGGACAGGGGACTCAGTACGAGCAGTACTTC.

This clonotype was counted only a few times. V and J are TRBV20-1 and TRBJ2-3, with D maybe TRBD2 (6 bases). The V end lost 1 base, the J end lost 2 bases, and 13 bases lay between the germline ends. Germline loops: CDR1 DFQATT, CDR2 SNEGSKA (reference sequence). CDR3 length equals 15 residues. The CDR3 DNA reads TGCAGTGCTAGAGTAGGGGAGGCGCCCACAGATACGCAGTATTTT. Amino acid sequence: CSARVGEAPTDTQYF.

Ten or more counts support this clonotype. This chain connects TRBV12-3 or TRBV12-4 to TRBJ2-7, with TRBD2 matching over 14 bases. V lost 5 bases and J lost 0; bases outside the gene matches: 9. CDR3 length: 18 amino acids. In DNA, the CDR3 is TGTGCCAGCAGTATGAAAGGGACTAGCGGGGGCTACTCCTACGAGCAGTACTTC. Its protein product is CASSMKGTSGGYSYEQYF.

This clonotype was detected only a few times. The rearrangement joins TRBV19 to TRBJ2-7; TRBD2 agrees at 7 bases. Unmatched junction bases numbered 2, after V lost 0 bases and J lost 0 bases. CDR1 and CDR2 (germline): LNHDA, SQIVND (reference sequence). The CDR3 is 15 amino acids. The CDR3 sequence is CASSIEGLPSYEQYF. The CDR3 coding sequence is TGTGCCAGTAGTATAGAGGGACTACCCTCCTACGAGCAGTACTTC.

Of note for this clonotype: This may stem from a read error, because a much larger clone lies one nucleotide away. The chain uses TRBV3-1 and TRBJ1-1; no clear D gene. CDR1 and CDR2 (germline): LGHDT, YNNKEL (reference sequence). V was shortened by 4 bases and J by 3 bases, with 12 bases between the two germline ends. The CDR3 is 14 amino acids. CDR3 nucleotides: TGTGCCAGCAGCCGGGTGATGTGGGACACTGAAGCTTTCTTT. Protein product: CASSRVMWDTEAFF.

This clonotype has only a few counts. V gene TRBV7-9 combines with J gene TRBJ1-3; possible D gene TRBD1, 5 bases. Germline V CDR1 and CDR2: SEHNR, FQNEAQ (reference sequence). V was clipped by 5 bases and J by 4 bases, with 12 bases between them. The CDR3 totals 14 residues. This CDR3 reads CASSVSGAGNTIYF. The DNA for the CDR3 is TGTGCCAGCAGCGTAAGCGGGGCCGGAAACACCATATATTTT. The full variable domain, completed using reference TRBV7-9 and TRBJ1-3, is DTGVSQNPRHKITKRGQNVTFRCDPISEHNRLYWYRQTLGQGPEFLTYFQNEAQLEKSRLLSDRFSAERPKGSFSTLEIQRTEQGDSAMYLCASSVSGAGNTIYFGEGSWLTVV.

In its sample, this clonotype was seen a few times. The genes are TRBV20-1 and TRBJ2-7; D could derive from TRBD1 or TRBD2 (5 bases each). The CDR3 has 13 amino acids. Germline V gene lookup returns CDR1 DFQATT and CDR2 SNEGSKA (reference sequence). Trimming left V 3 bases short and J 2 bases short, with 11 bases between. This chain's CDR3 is CSARGDPTYEQYF. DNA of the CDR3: TGCAGTGCTAGGGGGGACCCCACCTACGAGCAGTACTTC.

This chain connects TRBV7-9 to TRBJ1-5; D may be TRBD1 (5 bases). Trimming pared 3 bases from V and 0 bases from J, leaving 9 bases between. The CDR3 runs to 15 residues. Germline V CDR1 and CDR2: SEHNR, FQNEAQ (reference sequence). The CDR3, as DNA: TGTGCCAGCAGCTTGGGGGGGTATAGCAATCAGCCCCAGCATTTT. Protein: CASSLGGYSNQPQHF.

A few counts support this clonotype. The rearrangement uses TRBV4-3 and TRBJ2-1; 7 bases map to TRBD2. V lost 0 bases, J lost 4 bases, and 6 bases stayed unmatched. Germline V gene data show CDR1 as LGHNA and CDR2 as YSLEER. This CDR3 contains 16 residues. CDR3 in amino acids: CASSQERLAEYNEQFF. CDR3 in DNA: TGCGCCAGCAGCCAAGAACGGCTAGCGGAGTACAATGAGCAGTTCTTC.

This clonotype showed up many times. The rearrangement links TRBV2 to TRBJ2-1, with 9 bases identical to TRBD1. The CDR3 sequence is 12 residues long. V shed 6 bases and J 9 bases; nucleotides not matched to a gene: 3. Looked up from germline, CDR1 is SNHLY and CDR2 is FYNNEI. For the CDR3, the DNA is TGTGCCAGCAGGGGGACAGGGACTGAGCAGTTCTTC. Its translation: CASRGTGTEQFF.

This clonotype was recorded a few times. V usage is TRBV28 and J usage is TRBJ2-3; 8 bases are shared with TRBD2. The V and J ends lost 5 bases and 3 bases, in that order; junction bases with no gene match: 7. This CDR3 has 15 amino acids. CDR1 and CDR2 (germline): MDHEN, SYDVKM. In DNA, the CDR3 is TGTGCCAGCAGTACCCTGCGGGAGGTGACAGATACGCAGTATTTT. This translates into CASSTLREVTDTQYF.

CDR3 amino acids: CASSLGDHYEQYF. The CDR3 coding sequence is TGTGCCAGCAGCTTGGGAGACCACTACGAGCAGTACTTC. This chain links TRBV11-3 with TRBJ2-7; D is perhaps TRBD2 (5 bases). With 3 bases removed from V and 3 bases from J, the gap between germline ends came to 9 bases. Germline CDR1 reads SGHNT; CDR2 reads YENEEA. The CDR3 sequence is 13 residues long.

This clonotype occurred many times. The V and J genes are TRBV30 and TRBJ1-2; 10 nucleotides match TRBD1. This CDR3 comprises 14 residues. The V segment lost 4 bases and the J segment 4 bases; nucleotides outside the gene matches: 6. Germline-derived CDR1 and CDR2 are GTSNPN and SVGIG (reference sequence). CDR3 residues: CAWKGDRGIYGYTF. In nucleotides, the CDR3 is TGTGCCTGGAAAGGGGACAGGGGAATCTATGGCTACACCTTC.

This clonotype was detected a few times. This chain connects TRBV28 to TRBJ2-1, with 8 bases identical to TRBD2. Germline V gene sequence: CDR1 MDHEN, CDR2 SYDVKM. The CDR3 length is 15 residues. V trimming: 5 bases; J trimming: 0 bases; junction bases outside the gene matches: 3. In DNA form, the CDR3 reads TGTGCCAGCAGTGAGAGCGGGAGCTCCTACAATGAGCAGTTCTTC. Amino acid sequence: CASSESGSSYNEQFF.

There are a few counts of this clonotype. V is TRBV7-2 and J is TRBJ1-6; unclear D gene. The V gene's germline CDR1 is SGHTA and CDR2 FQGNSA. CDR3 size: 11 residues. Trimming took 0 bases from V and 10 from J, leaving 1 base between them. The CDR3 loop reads CASSLASPLHF. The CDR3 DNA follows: TGTGCCAGCAGCTTAGCCTCACCCCTCCACTTT.